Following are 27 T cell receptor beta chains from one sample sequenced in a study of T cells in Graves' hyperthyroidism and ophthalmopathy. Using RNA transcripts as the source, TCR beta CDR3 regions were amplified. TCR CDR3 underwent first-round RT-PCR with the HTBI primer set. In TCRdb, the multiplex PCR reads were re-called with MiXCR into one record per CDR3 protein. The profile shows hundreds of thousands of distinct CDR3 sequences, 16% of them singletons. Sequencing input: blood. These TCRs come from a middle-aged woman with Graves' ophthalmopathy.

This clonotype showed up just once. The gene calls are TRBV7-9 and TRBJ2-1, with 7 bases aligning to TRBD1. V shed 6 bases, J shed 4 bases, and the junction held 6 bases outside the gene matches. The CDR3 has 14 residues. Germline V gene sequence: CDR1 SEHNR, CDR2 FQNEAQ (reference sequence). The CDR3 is CASSYEQGYNEQFF. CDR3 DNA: TGTGCCAGCAGTTACGAACAGGGGTACAATGAGCAGTTCTTC. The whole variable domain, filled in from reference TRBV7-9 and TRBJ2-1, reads DTGVSQNPRHKITKRGQNVTFRCDPISEHNRLYWYRQTLGQGPEFLTYFQNEAQLEKSRLLSDRFSAERPKGSFSTLEIQRTEQGDSAMYLCASSYEQGYNEQFFGPGTRLTVL.

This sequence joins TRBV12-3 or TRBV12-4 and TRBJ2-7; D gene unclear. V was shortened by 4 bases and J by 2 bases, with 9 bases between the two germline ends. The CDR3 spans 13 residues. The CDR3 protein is CASSYQEAYEQYF. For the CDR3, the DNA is TGTGCCAGCAGTTACCAAGAGGCCTACGAGCAGTACTTC.

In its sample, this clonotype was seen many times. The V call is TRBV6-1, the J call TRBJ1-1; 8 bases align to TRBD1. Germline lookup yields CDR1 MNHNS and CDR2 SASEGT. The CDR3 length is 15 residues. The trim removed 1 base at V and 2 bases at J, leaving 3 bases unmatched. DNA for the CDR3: TGTGCCAGCAGTGAAGGACAGGGGATCAACACTGAAGCTTTCTTT. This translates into CASSEGQGINTEAFF.

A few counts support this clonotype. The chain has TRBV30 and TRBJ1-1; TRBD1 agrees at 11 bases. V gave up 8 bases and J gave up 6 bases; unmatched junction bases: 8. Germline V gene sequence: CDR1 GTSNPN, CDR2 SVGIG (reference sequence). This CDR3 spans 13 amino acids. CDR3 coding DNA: TGTGCCAGTGGGGACAGGGGGACATCTGAAGCTTTCTTT. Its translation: CASGDRGTSEAFF.

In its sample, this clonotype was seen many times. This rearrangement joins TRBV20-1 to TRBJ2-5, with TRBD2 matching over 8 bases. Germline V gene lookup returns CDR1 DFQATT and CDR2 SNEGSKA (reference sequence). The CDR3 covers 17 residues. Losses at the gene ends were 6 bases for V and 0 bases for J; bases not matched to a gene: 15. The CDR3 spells CSASGAGGLTNQETQYF. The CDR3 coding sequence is TGCAGTGCAAGTGGGGCGGGAGGCCTGACAAACCAAGAGACCCAGTACTTC.

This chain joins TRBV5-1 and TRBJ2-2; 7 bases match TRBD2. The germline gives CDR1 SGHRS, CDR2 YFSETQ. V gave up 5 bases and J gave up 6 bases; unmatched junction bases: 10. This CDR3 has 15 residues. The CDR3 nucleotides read TGCGCCAGCAGTCCGGTTACTAGCGAGGCCGGGGAGCTGTTTTTT. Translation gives CASSPVTSEAGELFF.

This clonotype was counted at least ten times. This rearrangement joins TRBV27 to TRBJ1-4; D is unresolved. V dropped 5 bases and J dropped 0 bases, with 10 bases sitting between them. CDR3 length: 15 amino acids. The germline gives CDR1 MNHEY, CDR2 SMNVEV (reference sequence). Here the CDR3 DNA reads TGTGCCAGCAGTCCCCTACAGACAACTAATGAAAAACTGTTTTTT. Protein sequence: CASSPLQTTNEKLFF.

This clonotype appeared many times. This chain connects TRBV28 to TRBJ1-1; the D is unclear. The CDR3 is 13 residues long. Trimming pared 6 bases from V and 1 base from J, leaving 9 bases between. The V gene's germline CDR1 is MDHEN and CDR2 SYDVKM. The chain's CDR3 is CASSHTANTEAFF. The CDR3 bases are TGTGCCAGCAGCCATACAGCGAACACTGAAGCTTTCTTT.

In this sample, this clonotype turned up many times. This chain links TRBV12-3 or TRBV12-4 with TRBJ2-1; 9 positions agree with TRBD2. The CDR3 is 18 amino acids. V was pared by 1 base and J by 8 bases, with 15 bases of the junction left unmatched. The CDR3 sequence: CASSLGGGLASVRHEQFF. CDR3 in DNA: TGTGCCAGCAGTTTAGGGGGCGGACTAGCGAGTGTCCGGCATGAGCAGTTCTTC.

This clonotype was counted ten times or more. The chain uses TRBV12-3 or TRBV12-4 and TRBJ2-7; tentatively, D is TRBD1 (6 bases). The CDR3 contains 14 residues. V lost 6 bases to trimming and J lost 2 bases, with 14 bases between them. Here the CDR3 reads CASRPQDSAYEQYF. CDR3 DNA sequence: TGTGCCAGCAGGCCCCAGGACAGTGCCTACGAGCAGTACTTC.

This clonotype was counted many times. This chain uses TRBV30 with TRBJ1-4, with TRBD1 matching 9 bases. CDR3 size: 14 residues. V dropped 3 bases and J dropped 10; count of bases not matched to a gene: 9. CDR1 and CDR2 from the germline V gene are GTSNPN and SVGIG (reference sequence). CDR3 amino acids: CAWSYGTGLGKLFF. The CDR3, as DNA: TGTGCCTGGAGCTACGGGACAGGGTTGGGAAAACTGTTTTTT.

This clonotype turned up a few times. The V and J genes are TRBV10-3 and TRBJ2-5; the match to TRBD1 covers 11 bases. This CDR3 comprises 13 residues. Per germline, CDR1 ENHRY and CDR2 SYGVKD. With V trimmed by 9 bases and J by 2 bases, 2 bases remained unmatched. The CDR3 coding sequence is TGTGCCATGGGACAGGGGGTTCAAGAGACCCAGTACTTC. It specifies CAMGQGVQETQYF.

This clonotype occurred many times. For the CDR3, the DNA is TGTGCCAGTAGTATGGGGACAGGCGCTGGCTACACCTTC. Translating gives CASSMGTGAGYTF. The chain links TRBV19 to TRBJ1-2; 8 positions agree with TRBD1. Trimming at V came to 3 bases and at J to 7 bases, leaving 4 bases not matched to a gene. The CDR3 loop spans 13 amino acids. Germline V gene data show CDR1 as LNHDA and CDR2 as SQIVND (reference sequence).

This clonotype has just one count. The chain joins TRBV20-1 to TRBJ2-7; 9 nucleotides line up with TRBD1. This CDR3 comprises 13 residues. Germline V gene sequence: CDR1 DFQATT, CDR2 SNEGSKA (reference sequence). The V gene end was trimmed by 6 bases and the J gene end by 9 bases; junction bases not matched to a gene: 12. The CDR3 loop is CSARGQGGFVQYF. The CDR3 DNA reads TGCAGTGCAAGGGGACAGGGAGGTTTTGTGCAGTACTTC.

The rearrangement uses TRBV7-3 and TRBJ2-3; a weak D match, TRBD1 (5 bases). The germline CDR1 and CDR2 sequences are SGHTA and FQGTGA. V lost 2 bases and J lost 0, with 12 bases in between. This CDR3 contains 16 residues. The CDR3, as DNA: TGTGCCAGCAGCTTACAAGGGGTCCTGAGCACAGATACGCAGTATTTT. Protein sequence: CASSLQGVLSTDTQYF.

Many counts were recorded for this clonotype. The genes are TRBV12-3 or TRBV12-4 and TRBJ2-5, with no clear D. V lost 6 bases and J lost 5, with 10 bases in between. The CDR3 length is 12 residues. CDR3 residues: CASRLAAETQYF. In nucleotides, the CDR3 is TGTGCCAGCAGACTGGCCGCCGAGACCCAGTACTTC.

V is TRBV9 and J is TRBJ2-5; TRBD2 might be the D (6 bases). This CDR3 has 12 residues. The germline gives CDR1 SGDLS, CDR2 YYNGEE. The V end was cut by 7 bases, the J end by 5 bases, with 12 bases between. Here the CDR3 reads CASVGGRETQYF. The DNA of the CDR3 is TGTGCCAGCGTAGGTGGGAGGGAGACCCAGTACTTC.

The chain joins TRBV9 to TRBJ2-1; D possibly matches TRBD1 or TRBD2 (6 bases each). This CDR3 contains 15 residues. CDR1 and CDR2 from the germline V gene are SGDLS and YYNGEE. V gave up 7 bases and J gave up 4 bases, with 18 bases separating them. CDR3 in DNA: TGTGCCAGCTCCGCCCGGGGGCAGGAGTACAATGAGCAGTTCTTC. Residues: CASSARGQEYNEQFF.

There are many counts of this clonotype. CDR3 in amino acids: CASTRPTSGRMDTGELFF. DNA for the CDR3: TGTGCCAGCACCCGCCCGACTAGCGGGAGGATGGACACCGGGGAGCTGTTTTTT. This chain connects TRBV6-1 to TRBJ2-2, with 13 bases identical to TRBD2. From germline, CDR1 is MNHNS and CDR2 SASEGT. This CDR3 has 18 residues. V trimming: 7 bases; J trimming: 3 bases; junction bases outside the gene matches: 11.

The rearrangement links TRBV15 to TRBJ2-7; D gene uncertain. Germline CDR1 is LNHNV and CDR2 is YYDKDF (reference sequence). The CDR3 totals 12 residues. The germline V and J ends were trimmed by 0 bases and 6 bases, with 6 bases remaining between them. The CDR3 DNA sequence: TGTGCCACCAGCAGAGACACGGGCGAGCAGTACTTC. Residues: CATSRDTGEQYF.

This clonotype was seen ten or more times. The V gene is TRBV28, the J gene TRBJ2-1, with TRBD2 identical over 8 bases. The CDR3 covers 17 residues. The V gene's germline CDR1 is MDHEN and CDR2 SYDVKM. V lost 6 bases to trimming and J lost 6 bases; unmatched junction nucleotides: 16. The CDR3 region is CASSYSWTSRVGNEQFF. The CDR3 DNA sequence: TGTGCCAGCAGCTATTCCTGGACTAGCCGGGTTGGCAATGAGCAGTTCTTC.

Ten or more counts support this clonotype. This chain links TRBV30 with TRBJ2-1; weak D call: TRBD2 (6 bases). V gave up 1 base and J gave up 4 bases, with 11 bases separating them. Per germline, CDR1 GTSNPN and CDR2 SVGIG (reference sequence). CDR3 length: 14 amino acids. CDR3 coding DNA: TGTGCCTGGAGTGGCGGGACGACGTACAATGAGCAGTTCTTC. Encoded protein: CAWSGGTTYNEQFF. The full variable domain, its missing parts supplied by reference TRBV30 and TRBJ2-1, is SQTIHQWPATLVQPVGSPLSLECTVEGTSNPNLYWYRQAAGRGLQLLFYSVGIGQISSEVPQNLSASRPQDRQFILSSKKLLLSDSGFYLCAWSGGTTYNEQFFGPGTRLTVL.

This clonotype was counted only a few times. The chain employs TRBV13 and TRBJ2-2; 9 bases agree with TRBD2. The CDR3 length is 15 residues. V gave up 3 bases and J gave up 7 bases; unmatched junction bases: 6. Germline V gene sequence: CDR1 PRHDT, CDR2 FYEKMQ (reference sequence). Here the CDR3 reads CASSLLLAGIGELFF. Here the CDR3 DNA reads TGTGCCAGCAGCTTGCTCCTAGCGGGAATCGGGGAGCTGTTTTTT. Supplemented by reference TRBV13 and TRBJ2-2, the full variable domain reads AAGVIQSPRHLIKEKRETATLKCYPIPRHDTVYWYQQGPGQDPQFLISFYEKMQSDKGSIPDRFSAQQFSDYHSELNMSSLELGDSALYFCASSLLLAGIGELFFGEGSRLTVL.

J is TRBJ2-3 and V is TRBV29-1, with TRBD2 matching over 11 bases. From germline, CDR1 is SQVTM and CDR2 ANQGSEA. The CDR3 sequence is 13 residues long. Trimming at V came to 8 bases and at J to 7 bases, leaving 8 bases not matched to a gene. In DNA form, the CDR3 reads TGCAGCTCATCTAGCGGGGGGTTTAATACGCAGTATTTT. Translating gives CSSSSGGFNTQYF.

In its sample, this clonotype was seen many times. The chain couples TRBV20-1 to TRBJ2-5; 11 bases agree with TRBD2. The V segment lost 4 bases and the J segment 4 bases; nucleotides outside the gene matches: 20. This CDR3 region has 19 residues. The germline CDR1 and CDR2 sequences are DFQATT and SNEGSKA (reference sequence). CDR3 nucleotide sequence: TGCAGTGCTAAGTTCTCTAGCGGGGGGATTCTGTTCGAAGGAGAGACCCAGTACTTC. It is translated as CSAKFSSGGILFEGETQYF.

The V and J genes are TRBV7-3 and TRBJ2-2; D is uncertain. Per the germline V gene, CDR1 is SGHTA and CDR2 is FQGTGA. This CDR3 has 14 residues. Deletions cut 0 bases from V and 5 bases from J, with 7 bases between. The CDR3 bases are TGTGCCAGCAGCTTAACGGCCGGGACCGGGGAGCTGTTTTTT. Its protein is CASSLTAGTGELFF.

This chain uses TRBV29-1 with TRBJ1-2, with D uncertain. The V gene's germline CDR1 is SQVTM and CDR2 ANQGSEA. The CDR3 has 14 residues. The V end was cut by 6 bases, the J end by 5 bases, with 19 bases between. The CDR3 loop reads CSVSEDPGSYGYTF. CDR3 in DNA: TGCAGCGTCTCAGAAGACCCGGGCTCTTATGGCTACACCTTC.